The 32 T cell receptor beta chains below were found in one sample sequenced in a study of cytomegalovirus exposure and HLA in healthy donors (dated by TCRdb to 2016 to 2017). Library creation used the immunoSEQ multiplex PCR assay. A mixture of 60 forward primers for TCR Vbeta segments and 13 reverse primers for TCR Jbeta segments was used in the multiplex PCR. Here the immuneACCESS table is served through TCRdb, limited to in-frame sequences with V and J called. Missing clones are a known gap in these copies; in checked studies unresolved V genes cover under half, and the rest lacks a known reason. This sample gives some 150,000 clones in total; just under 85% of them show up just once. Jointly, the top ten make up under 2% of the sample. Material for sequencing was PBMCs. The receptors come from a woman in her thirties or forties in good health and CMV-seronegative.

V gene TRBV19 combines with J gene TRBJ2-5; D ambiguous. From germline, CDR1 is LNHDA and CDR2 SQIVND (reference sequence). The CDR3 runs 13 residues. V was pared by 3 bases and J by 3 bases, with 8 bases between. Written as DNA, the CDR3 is TGTGCCAGTAGTATTTTCTTTAAAGAGACCCAGTACTTC. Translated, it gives CASSIFFKETQYF.

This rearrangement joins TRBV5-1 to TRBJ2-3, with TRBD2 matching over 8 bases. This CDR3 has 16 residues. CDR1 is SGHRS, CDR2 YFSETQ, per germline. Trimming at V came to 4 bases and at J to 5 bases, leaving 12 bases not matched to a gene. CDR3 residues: CASSQSGRERKDTQYF. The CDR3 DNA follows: TGCGCCAGCAGCCAAAGCGGGAGAGAGAGGAAAGATACGCAGTATTTT.

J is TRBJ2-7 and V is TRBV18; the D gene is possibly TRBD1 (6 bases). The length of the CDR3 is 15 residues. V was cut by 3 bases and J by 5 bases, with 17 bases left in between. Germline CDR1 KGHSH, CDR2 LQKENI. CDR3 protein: CASSPTGFYGNEQYF. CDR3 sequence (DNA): TGTGCCAGCTCACCGACAGGTTTCTATGGGAACGAGCAGTACTTC.

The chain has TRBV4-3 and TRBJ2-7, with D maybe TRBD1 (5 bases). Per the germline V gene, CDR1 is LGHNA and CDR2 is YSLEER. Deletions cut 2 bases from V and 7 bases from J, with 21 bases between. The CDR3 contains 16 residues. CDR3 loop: CASSQRAETVYTEQYF. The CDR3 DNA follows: TGCGCCAGCAGCCAACGAGCCGAGACAGTTTATACTGAGCAGTACTTC.

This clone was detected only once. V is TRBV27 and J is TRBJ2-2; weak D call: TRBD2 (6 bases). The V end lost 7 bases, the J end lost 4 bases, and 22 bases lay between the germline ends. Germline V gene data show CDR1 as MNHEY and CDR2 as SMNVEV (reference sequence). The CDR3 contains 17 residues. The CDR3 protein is CASTYPTRMGGTGELFF. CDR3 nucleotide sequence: TGTGCCAGCACCTATCCCACCCGGATGGGGGGCACCGGGGAGCTGTTTTTT.

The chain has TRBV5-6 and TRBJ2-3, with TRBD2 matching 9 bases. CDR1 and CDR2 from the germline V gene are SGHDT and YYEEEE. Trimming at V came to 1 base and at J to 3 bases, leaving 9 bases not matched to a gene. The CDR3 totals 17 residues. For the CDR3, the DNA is TGTGCCAGCAGCTTGTCCCCCCTAGCGGGATTTACAGATACGCAGTATTTT. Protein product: CASSLSPLAGFTDTQYF.

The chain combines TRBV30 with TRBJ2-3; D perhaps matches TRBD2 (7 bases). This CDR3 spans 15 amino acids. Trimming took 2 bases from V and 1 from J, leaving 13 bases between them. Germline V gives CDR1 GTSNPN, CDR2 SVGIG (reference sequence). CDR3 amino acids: CAWSSGEGGTDTQYF. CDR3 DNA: TGTGCCTGGAGTTCAGGGGAGGGGGGCACAGATACGCAGTATTTT.

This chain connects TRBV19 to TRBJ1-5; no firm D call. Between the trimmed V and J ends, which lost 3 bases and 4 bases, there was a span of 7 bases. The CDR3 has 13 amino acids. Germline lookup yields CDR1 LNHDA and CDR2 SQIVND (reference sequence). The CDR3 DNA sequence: TGTGCCAGTAGTATCGTTCAGAATCAGCCCCAGCATTTT. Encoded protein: CASSIVQNQPQHF.

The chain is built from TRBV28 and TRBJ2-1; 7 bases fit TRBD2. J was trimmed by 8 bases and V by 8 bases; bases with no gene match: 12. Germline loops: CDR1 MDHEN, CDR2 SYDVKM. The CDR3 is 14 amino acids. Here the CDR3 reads CASDGLGLGHEQFF. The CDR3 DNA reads TGTGCCAGCGACGGACTAGGACTCGGTCATGAGCAGTTCTTC. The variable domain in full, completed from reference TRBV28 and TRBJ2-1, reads DVKVTQSSRYLVKRTGEKVFLECVQDMDHENMFWYRQDPGLGLRLIYFSYDVKMKEKGDIPEGYSVSREKKERFSLILESASTNQTSMYLCASDGLGLGHEQFFGPGTRLTVL.

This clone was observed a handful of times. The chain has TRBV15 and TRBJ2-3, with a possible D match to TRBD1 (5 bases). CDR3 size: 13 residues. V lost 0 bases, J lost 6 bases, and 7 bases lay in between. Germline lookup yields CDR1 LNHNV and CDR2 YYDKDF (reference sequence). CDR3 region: CATSRDYRDTQYF. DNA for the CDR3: TGTGCCACCAGCAGAGACTACAGGGATACGCAGTATTTT.

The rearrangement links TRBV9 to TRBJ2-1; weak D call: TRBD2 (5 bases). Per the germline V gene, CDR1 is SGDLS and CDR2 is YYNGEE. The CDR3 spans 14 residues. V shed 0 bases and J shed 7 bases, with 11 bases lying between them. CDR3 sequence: CASSVEVAPNEQFF. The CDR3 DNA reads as TGTGCCAGCAGCGTAGAAGTAGCGCCGAATGAGCAGTTCTTC.

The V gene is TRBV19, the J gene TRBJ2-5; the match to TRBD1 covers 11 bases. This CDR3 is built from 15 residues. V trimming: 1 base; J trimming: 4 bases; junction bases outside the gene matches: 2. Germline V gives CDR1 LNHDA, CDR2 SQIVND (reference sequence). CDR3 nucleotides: TGTGCCAGTAGTATAGGGACAGGGGGCCCAGAGACCCAGTACTTC. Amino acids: CASSIGTGGPETQYF.

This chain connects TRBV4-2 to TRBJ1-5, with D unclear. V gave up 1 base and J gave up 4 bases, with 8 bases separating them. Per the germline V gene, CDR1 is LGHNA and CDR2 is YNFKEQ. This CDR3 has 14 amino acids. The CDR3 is CASSQVWENQPQHF. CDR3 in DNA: TGTGCCAGCAGCCAAGTATGGGAGAATCAGCCCCAGCATTTT.

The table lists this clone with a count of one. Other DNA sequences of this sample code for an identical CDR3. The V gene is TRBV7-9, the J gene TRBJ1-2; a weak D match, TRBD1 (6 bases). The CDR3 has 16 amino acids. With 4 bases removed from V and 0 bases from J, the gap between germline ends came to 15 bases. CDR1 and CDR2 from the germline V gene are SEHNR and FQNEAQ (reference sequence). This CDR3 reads CASSWGPQSTNYGYTF. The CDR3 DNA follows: TGTGCCAGCAGCTGGGGGCCCCAGTCGACTAACTATGGCTACACCTTC. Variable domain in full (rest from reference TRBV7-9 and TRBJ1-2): DTGVSQNPRHKITKRGQNVTFRCDPISEHNRLYWYRQTLGQGPEFLTYFQNEAQLEKSRLLSDRFSAERPKGSFSTLEIQRTEQGDSAMYLCASSWGPQSTNYGYTFGSGTRLTVV.

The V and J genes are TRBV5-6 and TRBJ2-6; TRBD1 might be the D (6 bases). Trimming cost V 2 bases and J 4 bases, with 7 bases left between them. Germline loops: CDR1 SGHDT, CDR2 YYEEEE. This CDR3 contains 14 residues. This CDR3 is CASSFGTGANVLTF. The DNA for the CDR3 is TGTGCCAGCAGCTTCGGGACAGGGGCCAACGTCCTGACTTTC.

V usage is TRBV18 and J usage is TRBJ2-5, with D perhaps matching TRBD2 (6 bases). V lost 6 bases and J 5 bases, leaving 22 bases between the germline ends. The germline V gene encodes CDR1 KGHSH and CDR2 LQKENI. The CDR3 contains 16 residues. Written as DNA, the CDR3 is TGTGCCAGCTCGCCCCGGCACGGAGGGTCCGAGGAGACCCAGTACTTC. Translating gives CASSPRHGGSEETQYF.

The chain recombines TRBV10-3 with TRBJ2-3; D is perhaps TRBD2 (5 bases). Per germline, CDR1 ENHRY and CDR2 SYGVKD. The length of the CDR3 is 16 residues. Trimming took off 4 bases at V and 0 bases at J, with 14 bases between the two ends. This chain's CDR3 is CAISGARGISTDTQYF. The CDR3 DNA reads TGTGCCATCAGTGGGGCTCGGGGAATAAGCACAGATACGCAGTATTTT.

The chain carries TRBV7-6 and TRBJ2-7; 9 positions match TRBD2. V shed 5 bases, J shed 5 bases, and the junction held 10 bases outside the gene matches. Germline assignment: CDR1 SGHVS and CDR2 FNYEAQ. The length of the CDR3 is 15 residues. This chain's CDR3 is CASSPQAGGIHEQYF. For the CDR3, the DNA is TGTGCCAGCAGCCCCCAGGCGGGAGGGATCCACGAGCAGTACTTC.

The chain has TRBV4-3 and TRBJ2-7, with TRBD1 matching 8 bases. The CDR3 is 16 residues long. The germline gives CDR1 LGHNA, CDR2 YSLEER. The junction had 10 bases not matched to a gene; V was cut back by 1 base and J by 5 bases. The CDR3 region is CASSQVFGQGLDEQYF. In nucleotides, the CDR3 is TGCGCCAGCAGCCAAGTGTTCGGACAGGGCCTAGACGAGCAGTACTTC.

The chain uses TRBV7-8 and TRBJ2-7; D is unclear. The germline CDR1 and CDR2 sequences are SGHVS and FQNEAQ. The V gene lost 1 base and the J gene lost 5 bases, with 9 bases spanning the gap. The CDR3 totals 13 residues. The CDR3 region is CASSLGSRDEQYF. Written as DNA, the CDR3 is TGTGCCAGCAGCTTAGGATCCCGAGACGAGCAGTACTTC. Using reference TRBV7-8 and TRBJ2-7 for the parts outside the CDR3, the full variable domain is GAGVSQSPRYKVAKRGQDVALRCDPISGHVSLFWYQQALGQGPEFLTYFQNEAQLDKSGLPSDRFFAERPEGSVSTLKIQRTQQEDSAVYLCASSLGSRDEQYFGPGTRLTVT.

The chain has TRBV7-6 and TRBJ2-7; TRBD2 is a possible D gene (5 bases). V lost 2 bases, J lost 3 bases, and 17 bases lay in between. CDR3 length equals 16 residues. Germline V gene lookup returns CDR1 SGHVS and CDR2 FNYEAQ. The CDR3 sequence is CASSLYRADSIYEQYF. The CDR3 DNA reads TGTGCCAGCAGCTTATATCGAGCGGATAGTATCTACGAGCAGTACTTC.

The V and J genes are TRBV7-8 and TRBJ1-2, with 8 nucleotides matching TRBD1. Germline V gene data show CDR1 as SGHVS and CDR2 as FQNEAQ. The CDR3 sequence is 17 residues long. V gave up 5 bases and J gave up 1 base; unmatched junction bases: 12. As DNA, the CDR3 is TGTGCCAGCAGCCCCGGACAGGGTTTCAGTTATAACTATGGCTACACCTTC. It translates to CASSPGQGFSYNYGYTF.

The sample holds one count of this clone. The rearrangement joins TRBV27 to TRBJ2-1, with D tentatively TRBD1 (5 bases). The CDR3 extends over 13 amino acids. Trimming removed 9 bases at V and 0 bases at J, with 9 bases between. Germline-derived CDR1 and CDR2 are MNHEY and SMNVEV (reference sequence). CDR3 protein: CASRQSSYNEQFF. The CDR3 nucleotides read TGTGCCAGTAGACAGAGCTCCTACAATGAGCAGTTCTTC.

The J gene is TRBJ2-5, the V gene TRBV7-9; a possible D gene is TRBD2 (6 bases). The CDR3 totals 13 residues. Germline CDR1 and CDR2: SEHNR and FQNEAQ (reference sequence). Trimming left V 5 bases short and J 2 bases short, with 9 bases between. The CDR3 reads CASSPGSQETQYF. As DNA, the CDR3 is TGTGCCAGCAGCCCCGGGAGTCAAGAGACCCAGTACTTC.

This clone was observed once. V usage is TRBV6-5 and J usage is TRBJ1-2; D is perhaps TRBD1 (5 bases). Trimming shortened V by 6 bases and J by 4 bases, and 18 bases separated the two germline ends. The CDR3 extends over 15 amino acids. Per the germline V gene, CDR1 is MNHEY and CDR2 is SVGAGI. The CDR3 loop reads CASRSSPGIVYGYTF. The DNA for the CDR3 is TGTGCCAGCAGGAGCTCACCAGGGATCGTCTATGGCTACACCTTC.

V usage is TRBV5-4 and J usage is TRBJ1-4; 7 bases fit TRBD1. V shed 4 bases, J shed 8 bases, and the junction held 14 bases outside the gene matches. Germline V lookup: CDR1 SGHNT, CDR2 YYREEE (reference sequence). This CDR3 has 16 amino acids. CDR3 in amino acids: CASSPDRDGMWEKLFF. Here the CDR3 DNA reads TGTGCCAGCAGCCCTGACAGGGACGGTATGTGGGAAAAACTGTTTTTT.

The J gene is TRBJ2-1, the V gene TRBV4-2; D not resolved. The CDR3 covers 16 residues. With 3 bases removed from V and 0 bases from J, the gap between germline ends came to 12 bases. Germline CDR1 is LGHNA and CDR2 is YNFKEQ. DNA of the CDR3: TGTGCCAGCAGCCAGGCCGCAGAAAGCTCCTACAATGAGCAGTTCTTC. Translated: CASSQAAESSYNEQFF.

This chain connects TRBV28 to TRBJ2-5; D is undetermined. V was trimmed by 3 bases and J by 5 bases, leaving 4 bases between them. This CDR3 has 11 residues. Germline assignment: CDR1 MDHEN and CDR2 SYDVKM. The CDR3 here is CASSLRETQYF. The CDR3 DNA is TGTGCCAGCAGTTTGCGGGAGACCCAGTACTTC.

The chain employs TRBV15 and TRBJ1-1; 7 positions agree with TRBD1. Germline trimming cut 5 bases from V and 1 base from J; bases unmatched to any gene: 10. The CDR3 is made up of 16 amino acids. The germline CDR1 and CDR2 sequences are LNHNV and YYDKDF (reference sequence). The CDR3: CATSPRQGKTNTEAFF. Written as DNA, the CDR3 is TGTGCCACCAGCCCCCGACAGGGTAAGACGAACACTGAAGCTTTCTTT.

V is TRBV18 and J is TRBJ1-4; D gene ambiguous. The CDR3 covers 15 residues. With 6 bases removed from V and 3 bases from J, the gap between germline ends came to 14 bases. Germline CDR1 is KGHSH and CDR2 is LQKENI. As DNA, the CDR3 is TGTGCCAGCTCCCTAAACCCCGGAGCTAATGAAAAACTGTTTTTT. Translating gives CASSLNPGANEKLFF.

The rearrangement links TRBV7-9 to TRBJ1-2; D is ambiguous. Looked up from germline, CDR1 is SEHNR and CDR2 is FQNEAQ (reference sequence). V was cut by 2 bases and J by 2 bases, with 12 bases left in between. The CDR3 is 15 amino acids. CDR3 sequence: CASSLYEVGNYGYTF. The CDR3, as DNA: TGTGCCAGCAGCTTATATGAAGTCGGGAACTATGGCTACACCTTC.

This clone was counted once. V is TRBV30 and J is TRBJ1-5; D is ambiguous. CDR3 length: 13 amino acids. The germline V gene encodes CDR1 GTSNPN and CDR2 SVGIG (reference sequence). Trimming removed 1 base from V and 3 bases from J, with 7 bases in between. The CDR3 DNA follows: TGTGCCTGGAGTGGGGCCTTCAATCAGCCCCAGCATTTT. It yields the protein CAWSGAFNQPQHF.